This T cell receptor (beta chain) derives from a study of regulatory T cells in long-lasting Graves disease. Whole-study findings and limits: Among samples with persistent disease, TRBV28, TRBJ1-2 and TRBJ2-5 were favored.

The sample's time point: newly diagnosed GD, antithyroid drugs for less than 3 months. PBMCs were the source of the RNA used for TCR sequencing. Researchers made TCR beta libraries by using iRepertoire HTBI primers and running Arm-PCR on CDR3 regions. TCRdb re-called the multiplex PCR reads through MiXCR, storing one row per CDR3 protein. The sample consists of under 500,000 distinct CDR3 sequences, about a sixth of them appearing once. Germline CDR1 SGHTA, CDR2 FQGNSA. Trimming stripped 2 bases from V and 2 bases from J, with 18 bases between. This CDR3 has 17 amino acids. This clonotype has at least ten counts. Its antigen is undetermined. These data were also filed under a second study, of T cells in Graves' hyperthyroidism and ophthalmopathy.

The input for sequencing was peripheral blood mononuclear cells (PBMCs), taken at new diagnosis, from a patient treated with antithyroid drugs. The sequence derives from a woman in her 30s with Graves disease. This chain joins TRBV7-2 and TRBJ1-2; D ambiguous. The CDR3 is CASSLIAAAGYNYGYTF. The DNA of the CDR3 is TGTGCCAGCAGCTTAATTGCCGCGGCAGGCTACAACTATGGCTACACCTTC.